Sequencing of this T cell receptor (beta chain) was carried out in a study of Ad26.COV2.S vaccination and SARS-CoV-2 variants. Germline CDR1 is MNHEY and CDR2 is SVGEGT. CDR3 length equals 16 residues. The V end lost 2 bases, the J end lost 4 bases, and 14 bases lay between the germline ends. Described treatment: some 19 received Ad26.COV2.S at low or high dose, single or two shots; several received placebo; per-sample allocation not given. Material that was analyzed had been drawn on day 63 after the first vaccine or placebo injection. Sequenced by immunoSEQ multiplex PCR; TCRdb stores in-frame clones only, minus some. This table holds about 680,000 clones, roughly 90% found once.

This sequence joins TRBV6-2 or TRBV6-3 and TRBJ1-4; D may be TRBD1 (6 bases). The sequencing here drew on peripheral blood, taken in a trial of Ad26.COV2.S vaccine versus placebo. The sequence was obtained from a person aged 18-65 years who received the Ad26.COV2.S COVID-19 vaccine or a placebo. DNA of the CDR3: TGTGCCAGCAGTTACCGTCCGGACAGAGTTAATGAAAAACTGTTTTTT. Translating it yields CASSYRPDRVNEKLFF.